These T cell receptor beta chains were read from a single sample in a study of blood T cells in healthy people across ages. TCRdb re-called the 5' RACE reads through MiXCR, storing one row per CDR3 protein. The table shows around 800,000 distinct CDR3 sequences, with about 26% occurring only once. These data were likewise used in another study, on T cells of mothers and their children.

The specimen sequenced was blood. All receptors derive from a boy aged 5-17 years in good health. Both conserved end residues are part of each CDR3. The D gene is left open where the match is weak. For some rows the clone size is stated as once, few or many, or as a class when expanded; others skip it.

abundance,d_gene,v_gene,j_gene,CDR3aa,CDR3nt
.,.,TRBV2,TRBJ1-2,CASSDGRPEFSYTF,TGTGCCAGCAGTGACGGCCGGCCTGAATTTAGCTACACCTTC
few,.,TRBV12-3/TRBV12-4,TRBJ2-5,CASRSDGETQYF,TGTGCCAGCAGAAGTGATGGGGAGACCCAGTACTTC
many,.,TRBV5-1,TRBJ1-2,CASSLEGTSGYTF,TGCGCCAGCAGCTTGGAAGGAACCTCTGGCTACACCTTC
few,.,TRBV30,TRBJ1-2,CAWSFGNYGYTF,TGTGCCTGGAGTTTTGGTAACTATGGCTACACCTTC
few,.,TRBV28,TRBJ2-3,CASSADPTDTQYF,TGTGCCAGCAGTGCGGACCCGACGGATACGCAGTATTTT
few,.,TRBV6-5,TRBJ1-4,CASRPWGANEKLFF,TGTGCCAGCAGACCCTGGGGGGCTAATGAAAAACTGTTTTTT
.,.,TRBV4-1,TRBJ2-2,CASSQTRGGWELFF,TGCGCCAGCAGCCAAACCAGGGGGGGGTGGGAGCTGTTTTTT
few,.,TRBV9,TRBJ2-7,CASSVAPAGEQYF,TGTGCCAGCAGCGTAGCGCCGGCGGGCGAGCAGTACTTC
few,.,TRBV5-1,TRBJ2-6,CASKWQGLTGGANVLTF,TGCGCCAGCAAGTGGCAGGGGCTTACTGGAGGGGCCAACGTCCTGACTTTC
.,TRBD2,TRBV5-1,TRBJ2-5,CASRPSGGAQETQYF,TGCGCCAGCCGCCCTAGCGGGGGGGCCCAAGAGACCCAGTACTTC
.,TRBD2,TRBV6-6,TRBJ2-5,CASSSRTSGSWRAWETQYF,TGTGCCAGCAGTTCCCGGACTAGCGGGAGTTGGAGAGCGTGGGAGACCCAGTACTTC
few,.,TRBV28,TRBJ2-3,CASSIGGGAADTQYF,TGTGCCAGCAGCATTGGTGGGGGCGCAGCAGATACGCAGTATTTT
.,TRBD1,TRBV6-1,TRBJ2-5,CASSEQGTVGETQYF,TGTGCCAGCAGTGAACAGGGGACAGTCGGAGAGACCCAGTACTTC